This T cell receptor beta chain came from a study of shared clonotypes between healthy human individuals. About this clone itself: No antigen is known for it.

Study-level results: Larger richness was generally estimated for naive than memory subsets.

Profiled with immunoSEQ multiplex PCR; TCRdb holds only in-frame clones, not every one. The sample yields approximately 1.5 million clones, approximately 98.5% seen once. Germline V gene sequence: CDR1 GTSNPN, CDR2 SVGIG (reference sequence). The junction had 8 bases not matched to a gene; V was cut back by 2 bases and J by 2 bases. This CDR3 contains 15 residues. This receptor was taken from a man aged 30-40 years in good health. Specimen: naive CD4+ T cells sorted from blood. Subset given: CD45RA+ positively selected. The chain couples TRBV30 to TRBJ1-2; 7 bases match TRBD1. The CDR3 nucleotides are TGTGCCTGGAGTTCCCACGTACAGGGGAACTATGGCTACACCTTC. As protein: CAWSSHVQGNYGYTF. The full variable domain, with the rest looked up from reference TRBV30 and TRBJ1-2, is SQTIHQWPATLVQPVGSPLSLECTVEGTSNPNLYWYRQAAGRGLQLLFYSVGIGQISSEVPQNLSASRPQDRQFILSSKKLLLSDSGFYLCAWSSHVQGNYGYTFGSGTRLTVV.